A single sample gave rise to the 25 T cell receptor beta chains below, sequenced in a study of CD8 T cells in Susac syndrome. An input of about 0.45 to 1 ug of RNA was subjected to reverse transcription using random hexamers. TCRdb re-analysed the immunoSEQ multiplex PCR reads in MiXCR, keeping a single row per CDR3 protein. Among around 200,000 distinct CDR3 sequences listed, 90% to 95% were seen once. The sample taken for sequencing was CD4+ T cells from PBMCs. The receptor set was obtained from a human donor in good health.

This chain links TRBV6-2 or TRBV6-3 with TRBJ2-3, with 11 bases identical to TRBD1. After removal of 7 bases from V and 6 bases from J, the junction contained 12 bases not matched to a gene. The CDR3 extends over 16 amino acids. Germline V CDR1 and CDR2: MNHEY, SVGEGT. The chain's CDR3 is CASTPNRDRGSDTQYF. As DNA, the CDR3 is TGTGCCAGCACCCCTAACCGGGACAGGGGGTCTGATACGCAGTATTTT.

The CDR3 spells CASRGDRENTEAFF. The CDR3 DNA follows: TGTGCCAGCAGAGGGGACAGGGAGAACACTGAAGCTTTCTTT. The chain joins TRBV12-3 or TRBV12-4 to TRBJ1-1; 9 bases align to TRBD1. The CDR3 sequence is 14 residues long. J was trimmed by 1 base and V by 6 bases; bases with no gene match: 3.

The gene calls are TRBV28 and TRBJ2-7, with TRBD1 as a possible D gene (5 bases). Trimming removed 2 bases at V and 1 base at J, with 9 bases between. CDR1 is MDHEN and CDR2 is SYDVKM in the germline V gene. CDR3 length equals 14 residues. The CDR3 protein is CASSLQGMSYEQYV. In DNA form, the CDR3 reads TGTGCCAGCAGTTTACAGGGTATGTCCTACGAGCAGTACGTC.

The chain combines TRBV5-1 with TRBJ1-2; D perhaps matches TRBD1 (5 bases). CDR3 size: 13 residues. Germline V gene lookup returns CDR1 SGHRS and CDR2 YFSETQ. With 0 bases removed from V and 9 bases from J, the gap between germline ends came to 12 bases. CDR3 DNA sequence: TGCGCCAGCAGCTTGGTGGGGGAGTCAAGCTACACCTTC. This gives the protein CASSLVGESSYTF.

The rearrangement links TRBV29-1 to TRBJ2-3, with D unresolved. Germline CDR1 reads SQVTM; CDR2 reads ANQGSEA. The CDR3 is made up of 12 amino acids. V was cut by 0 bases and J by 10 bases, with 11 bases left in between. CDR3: CSVEDPPDAQYF. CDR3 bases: TGCAGCGTTGAAGACCCTCCGGATGCGCAGTATTTT.

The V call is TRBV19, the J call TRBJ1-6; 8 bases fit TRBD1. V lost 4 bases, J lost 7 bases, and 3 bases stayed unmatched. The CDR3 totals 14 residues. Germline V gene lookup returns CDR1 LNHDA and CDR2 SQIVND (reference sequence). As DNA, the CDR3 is TGTGCCAGTAGTACAACAGGGGGAAATTCACCCCTCCACTTT. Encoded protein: CASSTTGGNSPLHF.

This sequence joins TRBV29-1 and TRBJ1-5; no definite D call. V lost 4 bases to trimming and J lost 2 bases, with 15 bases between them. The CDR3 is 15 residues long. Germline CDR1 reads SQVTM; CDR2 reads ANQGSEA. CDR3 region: CSVVLASGGNQPQHF. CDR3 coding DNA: TGCAGCGTTGTACTGGCCTCCGGGGGCAATCAGCCCCAGCATTTT.

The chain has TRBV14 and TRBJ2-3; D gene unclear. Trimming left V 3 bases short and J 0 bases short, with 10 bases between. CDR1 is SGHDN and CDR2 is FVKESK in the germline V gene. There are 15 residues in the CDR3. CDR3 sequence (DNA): TGTGCCAGCAGCCAGCTAGGGATGAGCACAGATACGCAGTATTTT. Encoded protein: CASSQLGMSTDTQYF. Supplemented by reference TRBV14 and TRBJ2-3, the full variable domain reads EAGVTQFPSHSVIEKGQTVTLRCDPISGHDNLYWYRRVMGKEIKFLLHFVKESKQDESGMPNNRFLAERTGGTYSTLKVQPAELEDSGVYFCASSQLGMSTDTQYFGPGTRLTVL.

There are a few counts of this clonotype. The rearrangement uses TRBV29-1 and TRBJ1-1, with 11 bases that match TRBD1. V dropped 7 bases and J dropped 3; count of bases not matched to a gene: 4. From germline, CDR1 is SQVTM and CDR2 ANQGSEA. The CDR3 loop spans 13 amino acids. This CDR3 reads CSDRTGGDTEAFF. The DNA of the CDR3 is TGCAGCGATCGGACAGGGGGCGACACTGAAGCTTTCTTT.

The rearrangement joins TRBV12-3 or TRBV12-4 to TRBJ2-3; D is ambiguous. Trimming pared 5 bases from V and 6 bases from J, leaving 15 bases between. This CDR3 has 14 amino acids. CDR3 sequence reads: CASSPPTYSDTQYF. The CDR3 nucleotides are TGTGCCAGCAGTCCCCCTACCTATAGTGATACGCAGTATTTT.

DNA for the CDR3: TGTGCCAGCAGCGTTGGAAACACCATATATTTT. Translating gives CASSVGNTIYF. The chain joins TRBV3-1 to TRBJ1-3, with D uncertain. This CDR3 contains 11 residues. The ends were cut back, 5 bases at V and 3 bases at J, with 2 bases in the middle. Germline V gives CDR1 LGHDT, CDR2 YNNKEL (reference sequence).

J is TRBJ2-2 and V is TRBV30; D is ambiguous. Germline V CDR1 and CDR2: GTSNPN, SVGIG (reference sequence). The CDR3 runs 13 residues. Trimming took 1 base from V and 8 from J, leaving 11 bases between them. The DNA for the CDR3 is TGTGCCTGGAGTGAGGGTTTCGGGGGGGAGCTGTTTTTT. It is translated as CAWSEGFGGELFF. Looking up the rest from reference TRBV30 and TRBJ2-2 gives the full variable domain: SQTIHQWPATLVQPVGSPLSLECTVEGTSNPNLYWYRQAAGRGLQLLFYSVGIGQISSEVPQNLSASRPQDRQFILSSKKLLLSDSGFYLCAWSEGFGGELFFGEGSRLTVL.

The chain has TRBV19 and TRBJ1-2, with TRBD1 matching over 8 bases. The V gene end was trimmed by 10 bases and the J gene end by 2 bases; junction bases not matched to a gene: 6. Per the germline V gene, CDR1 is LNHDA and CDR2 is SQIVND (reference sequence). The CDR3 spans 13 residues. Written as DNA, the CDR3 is TGTGCCACCTCCCGGACAGGGAACTATGGCTACACCTTC. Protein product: CATSRTGNYGYTF.

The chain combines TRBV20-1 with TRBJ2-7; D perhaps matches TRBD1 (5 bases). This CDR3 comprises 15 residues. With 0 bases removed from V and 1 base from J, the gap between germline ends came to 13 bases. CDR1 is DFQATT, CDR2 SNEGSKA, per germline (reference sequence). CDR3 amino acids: CSARDGQGWSYEQYV. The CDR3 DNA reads TGCAGTGCTAGAGATGGTCAGGGTTGGTCCTACGAGCAGTACGTC.

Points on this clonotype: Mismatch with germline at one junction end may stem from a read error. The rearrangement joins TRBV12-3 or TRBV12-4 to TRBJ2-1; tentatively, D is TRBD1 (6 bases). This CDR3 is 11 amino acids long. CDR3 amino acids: CASSVRGRVLF. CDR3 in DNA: TGTGCCAGCAGTGTCAGGGGTAGGGTCCTCTTC.

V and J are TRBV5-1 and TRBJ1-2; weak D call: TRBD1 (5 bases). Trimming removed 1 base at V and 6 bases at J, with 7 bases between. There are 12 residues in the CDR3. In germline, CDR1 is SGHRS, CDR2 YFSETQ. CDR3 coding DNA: TGCGCCAGCAGCTTGAGCAGGGATGGCTACACCTTC. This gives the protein CASSLSRDGYTF.

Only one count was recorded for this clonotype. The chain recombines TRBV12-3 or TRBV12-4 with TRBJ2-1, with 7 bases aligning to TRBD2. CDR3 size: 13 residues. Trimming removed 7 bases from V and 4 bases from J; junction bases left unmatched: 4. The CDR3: CASNLSGYNEQFF. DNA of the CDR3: TGTGCCAGCAACCTTAGCGGGTACAATGAGCAGTTCTTC.

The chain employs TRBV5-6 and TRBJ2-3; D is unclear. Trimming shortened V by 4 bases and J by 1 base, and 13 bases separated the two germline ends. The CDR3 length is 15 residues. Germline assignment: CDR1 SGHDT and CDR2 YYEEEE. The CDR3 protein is CASSPNLFRTDTQYF. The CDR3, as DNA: TGTGCCAGCAGCCCCAATCTGTTCCGCACAGATACGCAGTATTTT.

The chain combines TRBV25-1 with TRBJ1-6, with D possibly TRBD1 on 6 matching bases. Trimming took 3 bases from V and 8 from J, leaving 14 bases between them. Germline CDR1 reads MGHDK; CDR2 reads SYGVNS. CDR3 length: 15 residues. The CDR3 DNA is TGTGCCAGCAGTGAGACTGTGGGGGCGTATTCACCCCTCCACTTT. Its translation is CASSETVGAYSPLHF.

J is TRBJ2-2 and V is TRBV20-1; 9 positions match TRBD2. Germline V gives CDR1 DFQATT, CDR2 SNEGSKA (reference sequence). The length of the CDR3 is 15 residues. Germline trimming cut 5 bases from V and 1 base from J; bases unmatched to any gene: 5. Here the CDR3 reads CSAPQREVNTGELFF. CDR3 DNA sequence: TGCAGTGCTCCGCAGCGGGAGGTGAACACCGGGGAGCTGTTTTTT.

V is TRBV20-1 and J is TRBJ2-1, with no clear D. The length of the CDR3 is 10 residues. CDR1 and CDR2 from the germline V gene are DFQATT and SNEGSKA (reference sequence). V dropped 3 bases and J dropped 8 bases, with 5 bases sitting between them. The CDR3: CSASPDEQFF. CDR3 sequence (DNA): TGCAGTGCTAGCCCCGATGAGCAGTTCTTC.

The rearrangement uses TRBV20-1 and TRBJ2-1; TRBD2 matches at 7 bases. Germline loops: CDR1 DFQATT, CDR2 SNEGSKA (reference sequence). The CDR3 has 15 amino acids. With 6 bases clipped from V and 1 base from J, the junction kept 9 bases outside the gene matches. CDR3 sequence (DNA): TGCAGTGCCCCTAGCAGGACTAGGTCCTACAATGAGCAGTTCTTC. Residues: CSAPSRTRSYNEQFF.

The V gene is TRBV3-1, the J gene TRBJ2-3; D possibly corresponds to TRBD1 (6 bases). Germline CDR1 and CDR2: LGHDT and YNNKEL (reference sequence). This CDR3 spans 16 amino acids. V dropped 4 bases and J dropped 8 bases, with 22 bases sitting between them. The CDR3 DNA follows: TGTGCCAGCAGCCGAGGGACATCTCACAGGTCGGGTACGCAGTATTTT. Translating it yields CASSRGTSHRSGTQYF.

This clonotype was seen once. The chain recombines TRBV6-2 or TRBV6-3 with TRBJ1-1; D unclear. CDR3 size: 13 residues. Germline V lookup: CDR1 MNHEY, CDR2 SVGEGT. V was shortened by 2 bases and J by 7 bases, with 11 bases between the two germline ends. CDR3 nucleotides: TGTGCCAGCAGTTACATTGGGTCCGATGAAGCTTTCTTT. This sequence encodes CASSYIGSDEAFF.

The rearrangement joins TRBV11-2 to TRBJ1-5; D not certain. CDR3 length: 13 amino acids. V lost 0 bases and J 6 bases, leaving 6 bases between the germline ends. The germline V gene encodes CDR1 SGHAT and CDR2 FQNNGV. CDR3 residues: CASSLDKGQPQHF. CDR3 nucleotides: TGTGCCAGCAGCTTAGATAAGGGTCAGCCCCAGCATTTT. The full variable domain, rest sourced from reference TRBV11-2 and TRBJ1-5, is EAGVAQSPRYKIIEKRQSVAFWCNPISGHATLYWYQQILGQGPKLLIQFQNNGVVDDSQLPKDRFSAERLKGVDSTLKIQPAKLEDSAVYLCASSLDKGQPQHFGDGTRLSIL.